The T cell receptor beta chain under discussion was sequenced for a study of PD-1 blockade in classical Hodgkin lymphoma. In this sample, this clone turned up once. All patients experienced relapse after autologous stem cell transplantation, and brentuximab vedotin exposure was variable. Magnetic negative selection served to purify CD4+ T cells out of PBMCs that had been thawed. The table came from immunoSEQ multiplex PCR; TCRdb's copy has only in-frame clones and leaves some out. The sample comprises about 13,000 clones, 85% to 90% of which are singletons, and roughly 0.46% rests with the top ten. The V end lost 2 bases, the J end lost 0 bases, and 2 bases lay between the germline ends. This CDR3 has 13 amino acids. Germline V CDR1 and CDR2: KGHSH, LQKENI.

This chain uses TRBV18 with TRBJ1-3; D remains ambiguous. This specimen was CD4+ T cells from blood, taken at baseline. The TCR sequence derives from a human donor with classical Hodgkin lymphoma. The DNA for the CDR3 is TGTGCCAGCTCACCAGCCTCTGGAAACACCATATATTTT. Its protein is CASSPASGNTIYF. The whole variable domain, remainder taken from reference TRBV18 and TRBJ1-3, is NAGVMQNPRHLVRRRGQEARLRCSPMKGHSHVYWYRQLPEEGLKFMVYLQKENIIDESGMPKERFSAEFPKEGPSILRIQQVVRGDSAAYFCASSPASGNTIYFGEGSWLTVV.